The 17 T cell receptor beta chains given below trace back to one sample, sequenced in a study of glioma-infiltrating T cells. TCR alpha and beta CDR3 regions were amplified from RNA using iRepertoire nested multiplex PCR. A single record per CDR3 protein comes from TCRdb applying MiXCR to the multiplex PCR reads. The profile covers fewer than 500,000 distinct CDR3 sequences, with roughly two fifths appearing a single time and 9.5% to 15% taken by the ten largest. Sequencing was done on a sample of glioma tissue, nonneoplastic brain tissue, or PBMCs (not recorded which). The receptor source for this set is a human donor with low-grade glioma or glioblastoma, undergoing nonglioma brain surgery, or in good health (not recorded which).

In its sample, this clonotype was seen many times. The chain carries TRBV15 and TRBJ2-2; the D gene is possibly TRBD1 (6 bases). The CDR3 is made up of 16 amino acids. Germline values: CDR1 LNHNV, CDR2 YYDKDF (reference sequence). With 0 bases removed from V and 5 bases from J, the gap between germline ends came to 13 bases. In nucleotides, the CDR3 is TGTGCCACCAGCAGAGATTCTCCAGGGGAAACCGGGGAGCTGTTTTTT. This encodes CATSRDSPGETGELFF.

This clonotype was found a few times. This chain connects TRBV7-7 to TRBJ2-3; no reliable D call. The CDR3 has 14 residues. Germline lookup yields CDR1 SSHAT and CDR2 FNYEAQ (reference sequence). Trimming took 2 bases from V and 0 from J, leaving 6 bases between them. CDR3 DNA sequence: TGTGCCAGCAGCTTAATGGGAAGCACAGATACGCAGTATTTT. It is translated as CASSLMGSTDTQYF.

This chain connects TRBV20-1 to TRBJ1-1; no definite D call. Trimming removed 5 bases at V and 3 bases at J, with 16 bases between. Germline lookup yields CDR1 DFQATT and CDR2 SNEGSKA (reference sequence). The CDR3 covers 14 residues. DNA of the CDR3: TGCAGTGCTTTTTTCCGTGGGGTAGACACTGAAGCTTTCTTT. Amino acids: CSAFFRGVDTEAFF.

This chain uses TRBV4-3 with TRBJ2-3, with D perhaps matching TRBD2 (5 bases). V dropped 0 bases and J dropped 2 bases, with 27 bases sitting between them. CDR3 size: 21 residues. The germline V gene has CDR1 LGHNA and CDR2 YSLEER. CDR3 protein: CASSQDPPGSGVQRDTDTQYF. The CDR3 DNA reads TGCGCCAGCAGCCAAGATCCCCCGGGGAGCGGAGTCCAGCGAGACACAGATACGCAGTATTTT.

The chain couples TRBV19 to TRBJ2-1; possibly TRBD1 or TRBD2 for D (5 bases each). Trimming pared 5 bases from V and 5 bases from J, leaving 22 bases between. The CDR3 extends over 17 amino acids. CDR1 LNHDA and CDR2 SQIVND come from the germline V gene (reference sequence). Here the CDR3 reads CASSPWGTSGKHNEQFF. The CDR3 bases are TGTGCCAGTAGTCCTTGGGGGACGAGCGGAAAACACAATGAGCAGTTCTTC.

This clonotype was observed many times. The chain joins TRBV28 to TRBJ2-7; D remains ambiguous. The CDR3 is 13 amino acids. The V and J ends lost 3 bases and 2 bases respectively, with 8 bases between them. Germline V gene sequence: CDR1 MDHEN, CDR2 SYDVKM. The chain's CDR3 is CASSFSHTYEQYF. CDR3 nucleotides: TGTGCCAGCAGTTTTAGTCATACCTACGAGCAGTACTTC. Using reference TRBV28 and TRBJ2-7 for the parts outside the CDR3, the full variable domain is DVKVTQSSRYLVKRTGEKVFLECVQDMDHENMFWYRQDPGLGLRLIYFSYDVKMKEKGDIPEGYSVSREKKERFSLILESASTNQTSMYLCASSFSHTYEQYFGPGTRLTVT.

The V gene is TRBV11-2, the J gene TRBJ2-3, with 8 positions matching TRBD2. The CDR3 is 18 residues long. The germline V gene has CDR1 SGHAT and CDR2 FQNNGV. J gave up 10 bases and V 5 bases, and 23 bases lay outside the gene matches. This chain's CDR3 is CASSLRPLQRGLQPSQYF. As DNA, the CDR3 is TGTGCCAGCAGCCTAAGGCCCCTGCAGCGGGGGCTCCAACCCTCGCAGTATTTT.

This chain connects TRBV4-2 to TRBJ1-5; no clear D. Looked up from germline, CDR1 is LGHNA and CDR2 is YNFKEQ. The germline V and J ends were trimmed by 1 base and 1 base, with 11 bases remaining between them. The CDR3 extends over 16 amino acids. DNA for the CDR3: TGTGCCAGCAGCCAAGGACTTACCGAAAGCAATCAGCCCCAGCATTTT. The encoded protein is CASSQGLTESNQPQHF.

Regarding this clonotype: A clone one base away is much larger, so this may be a read error. The J gene is TRBJ2-1, the V gene TRBV7-2; 10 bases are shared with TRBD1. This CDR3 is built from 17 residues. Germline V gene data show CDR1 as SGHTA and CDR2 as FQGNSA. This chain's CDR3 is CASSSRTGTGVYNEEFF. The CDR3, as DNA: TGTGCCAGCAGCTCCAGAACCGGGACAGGGGTTTACAATGAGGAGTTCTTC.

At least ten counts were recorded for this clonotype. The chain uses TRBV25-1 and TRBJ2-5; D uncertain. This CDR3 contains 12 residues. V gave up 3 bases and J gave up 5 bases, with 7 bases separating them. From germline, CDR1 is MGHDK and CDR2 SYGVNS. The CDR3 nucleotides are TGTGCCAGCAGTGACTCTCAGGAGACCCAGTACTTC. It yields the protein CASSDSQETQYF.

The count of this clonotype is one. This chain connects TRBV20-1 to TRBJ2-1; 10 positions match TRBD2. Germline CDR1 DFQATT, CDR2 SNEGSKA (reference sequence). The CDR3 is 14 amino acids. The ends lost 2 bases at V and 10 bases at J; junction bases unmatched: 8. The CDR3 sequence: CSARLAGVPGEQFF. DNA for the CDR3: TGCAGTGCTAGACTAGCGGGAGTGCCGGGCGAGCAGTTCTTC.

V gene TRBV7-9 combines with J gene TRBJ2-1; perhaps TRBD2 as D (5 bases). This CDR3 is 16 amino acids long. V gave up 6 bases and J gave up 0 bases, with 15 bases separating them. Germline loops: CDR1 SEHNR, CDR2 FQNEAQ (reference sequence). CDR3 coding DNA: TGTGCCAGCAGTGAACCGCGGGTACTCTCCTACAATGAGCAGTTCTTC. As protein: CASSEPRVLSYNEQFF.

The chain joins TRBV4-1 to TRBJ1-1; 7 nucleotides agree with TRBD1. Germline V lookup: CDR1 MGHRA, CDR2 YSYEKL. V was pared by 7 bases and J by 5 bases, with 10 bases of the junction left unmatched. The CDR3 consists of 14 residues. CDR3 amino acids: CASTALQGLTEAFF. The DNA for the CDR3 is TGCGCCAGCACTGCTTTACAGGGGTTGACTGAAGCTTTCTTT.

This clonotype was detected only a few times. This chain links TRBV7-9 with TRBJ1-2; TRBD1 agrees at 9 bases. The CDR3 sequence is 16 residues long. The V gene's germline CDR1 is SEHNR and CDR2 FQNEAQ (reference sequence). The trim removed 6 bases at V and 4 bases at J, leaving 12 bases unmatched. The CDR3 protein is CASSRPGTGSGYGYTF. The DNA of the CDR3 is TGTGCCAGCAGTCGTCCCGGGACAGGGTCGGGCTATGGCTACACCTTC.

This chain uses TRBV7-2 with TRBJ2-2; D tentatively reads TRBD1 or TRBD2 (5 bases each). There are 15 residues in the CDR3. Germline-derived CDR1 and CDR2 are SGHTA and FQGNSA. Deletions cut 5 bases from V and 4 bases from J, with 14 bases between. This CDR3 is CASSQGPSRTGELFF. The CDR3 coding sequence is TGTGCCAGCAGCCAGGGACCCTCCCGCACCGGGGAGCTGTTTTTT.

Comment on this clonotype: One end of the junction fails to match germline, which may point to a read error. The gene calls are TRBV3-1 and TRBJ2-7; tentatively, D is TRBD1 or TRBD2 (7 bases each). Germline assignment: CDR1 LGHDT and CDR2 YNNKEL (reference sequence). CDR3 size: 16 residues. CDR3 residues: CASSQGRGDSSYKQYF. The CDR3 DNA is TGTGCCAGCAGCCAAGGACGGGGGGACAGCTCCTACAAGCAGTACTTC.

CDR3 DNA: TGTGCCAGCAGCCACCGGGGGGGGCACGAGCAGTACTTC. Protein sequence: CASSHRGGHEQYF. This chain joins TRBV7-2 and TRBJ2-7, with 8 bases identical to TRBD2. The CDR3 loop spans 13 amino acids. V lost 5 bases and J lost 5; bases outside the gene matches: 5. CDR1 is SGHTA, CDR2 FQGNSA, per germline.